This T cell receptor (beta chain) derives from a study of response to subunit inactivated influenza vaccine (dated by TCRdb to 2017 to 2018). For the study in its entirety: Deep quantitative profiling of the T cell receptor repertoire was used in the study to follow responses to a trivalent subunit inactivated influenza vaccine.

The sample's time point label is to be understood as: around 47 days after influenza vaccine administration. The protocol used for the library was RT-PCR. The data were produced on an Illumina HiSeq 2500. TCRdb redid the processing of the public reads, applying fastp at Q25 and MiXCR, and retained in-frame beta chains. Entries that share a CDR3 protein sequence are merged under the most common genes and DNA. This sample gives hundreds of thousands of distinct CDR3 sequences in total; around 9.9% of them show up just once. Approximately 12% of the sample comes from the top ten. Results the study describes overall, beyond this receptor: According to the authors, only a limited number of new T cells may be recruited by each seasonal influenza vaccination.

There are a few counts of this clonotype. Its antigen is not yet known. No much larger clone exists at a distance of one base, and base qualities are not known. The germline V gene specifies SGHTA as CDR1 and FQGNSA as CDR2. V and J are trimmed by 5 bases and 4 bases, and the gene matches miss 7 bases of the junction. CDR3 length: 15 amino acids, cysteine to phenylalanine. Only the CDR3 region is kept as DNA, spanning 45 bases read in frame from base 1. The origin of this receptor is a man between 45 and 60 years old who received an inactivated influenza vaccine. Donor details come from another sample of the same person, matched by shared clones. Sample: PBMCs from blood, taken about 40 days after vaccination. The sequence is built from TRBV7-2 and TRBJ2-7, with 11 bases in between that match TRBD2. CDR3 loop: CASSGYSGGAYEQYF. The sequenced DNA is TGTGCCAGCAGCGGCTATAGCGGGGGGGCTTACGAGCAGTACTTC.